The entry that follows covers one T cell receptor beta chain sequence. The V gene lost 4 bases and the J gene lost 7 bases, with 15 bases spanning the gap. From germline, CDR1 is SGDLS and CDR2 YYNGEE. The CDR3 sequence is 15 residues long. The sample is drawn from a study of blood T cell repertoires in COVID-19. Clones were read by immunoSEQ multiplex PCR, and TCRdb kept only the in-frame ones, dropping some. The sample holds some 73,000 clones, approximately 86% seen once. Followed over time, Seattle patients had been enrolled while infection was active. The V and J genes are TRBV9 and TRBJ1-6; D might be TRBD1 (5 bases). The specimen was peripheral blood. This clonotype was obtained from an older man with COVID-19, enrolled during active disease. CDR3 nucleotide sequence: TGTGCCAGCAGCCCTCAAGAAGGGGCGAATTCACCCCTCCACTTT. Protein product: CASSPQEGANSPLHF.